Described below is a single T cell receptor beta chain sequence and its context. The antigen is undetermined. The data originate from a study of vaccination effects on CD4 cells after COVID-19. Study overall: Samples collected post-vaccine were obtained a median of 72 days after the second dose.

Study-level findings and limits: Early timepoints after infection were absent, and convalescent patients were few in the study. After vaccination, at late timepoints, clones induced by infection and by vaccine contracted markedly.

Germline assignment: CDR1 SQVTM and CDR2 ANQGSEA. The CDR3 has 13 residues. Trimming shortened V by 0 bases and J by 4 bases, and 9 bases separated the two germline ends. Profiling relied on immunoSEQ multiplex PCR, and the TCRdb table lists in-frame clones only, not all of them. This sample carries about 80,000 clones, roughly 80% of them seen once, and the ten largest clones take more than 0.95%. In the ViraFEST assay, antigen-specific CD4+ clonotypes were identified by expansion after peptide-pool stimulation. Following culture for nine to ten days, CD4+ T cells were isolated. It was two doses of either the BNT162b2 or mRNA-1273 vaccine that participants received. Nucleocapsid antibodies were negative in the vaccine recipients, who had never had SARS-CoV-2 infection.

This chain uses TRBV29-1 with TRBJ1-1; TRBD1 might be the D (6 bases). This TCR derives from a human donor who received a COVID-19 vaccine. The sample in question was CD4+ T cells from PBMCs cultured with HCoV-OC43 spike peptides, obtained after COVID-19 vaccination. Described subset: HCoV-OC43 spike overlapping peptide pool stimulation. CDR3 sequence (DNA): TGCAGCGTTGAAGAGGGGGGCGGCACTGAAGCTTTCTTT. Protein sequence: CSVEEGGGTEAFF.